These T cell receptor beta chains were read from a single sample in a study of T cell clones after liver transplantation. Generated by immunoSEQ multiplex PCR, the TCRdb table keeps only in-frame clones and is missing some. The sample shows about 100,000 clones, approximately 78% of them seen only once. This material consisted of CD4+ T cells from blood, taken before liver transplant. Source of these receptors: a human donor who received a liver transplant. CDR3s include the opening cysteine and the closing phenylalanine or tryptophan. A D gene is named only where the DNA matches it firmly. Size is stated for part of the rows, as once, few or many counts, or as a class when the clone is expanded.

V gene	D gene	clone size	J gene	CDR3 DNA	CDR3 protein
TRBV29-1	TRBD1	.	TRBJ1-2	TGCAGCGTTGAAGGAGGGGGCGGCCTCTATGGCTACACCTTC	CSVEGGGGLYGYTF
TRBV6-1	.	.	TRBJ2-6	TGTGCCAGCATGAAGGACGGGGCCAACGTCCTGACTTTC	CASMKDGANVLTF
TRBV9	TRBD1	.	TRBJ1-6	TGTGCCAGTAATGTAGGGGGCAGTAATTCACCCCTCCACTTT	CASNVGGSNSPLHF
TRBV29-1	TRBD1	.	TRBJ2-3	TGCAGCGTTGGCCGGACAGGCCCCACAGATACGCAGTATTTT	CSVGRTGPTDTQYF
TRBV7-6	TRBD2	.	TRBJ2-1	TGTGCCAGCAGCTTACTAGCGGGAGGACGCAATGAGCAGTTCTTC	CASSLLAGGRNEQFF
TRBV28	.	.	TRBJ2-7	TGTGCCAGCACGGGACCGCGATCGAGCTCCTACGAGCAGTACTTC	CASTGPRSSSYEQYF
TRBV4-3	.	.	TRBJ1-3	TGCGCCAGCAGCCAAGTTGGAAACACCATATATTTT	CASSQVGNTIYF
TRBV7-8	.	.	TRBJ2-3	TGTGCCAGCAGCTTAGCCGCCGGGACCTCACCAGATACGCAGTATTTT	CASSLAAGTSPDTQYF
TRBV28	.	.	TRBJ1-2	TGTGCCAGCAGTAGGAACAGGGAGCATTCTGCCTTC	CASSRNREHSAF
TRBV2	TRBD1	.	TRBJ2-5	TGTGCCAGCAGTCGGGACAGACAAGAGACCCAGTACTTC	CASSRDRQETQYF
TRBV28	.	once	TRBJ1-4	TGTGCTACTGGAGGGGTTACAACTAATGAAAAACTGTTTTTT	CATGGVTTNEKLFF
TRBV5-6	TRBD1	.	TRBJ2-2	TGTGCCAGCAGCTCCGGACAGGGGGCGTTTTCCGGGGAGCTGTTTTTT	CASSSGQGAFSGELFF
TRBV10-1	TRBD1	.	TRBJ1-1	TGCGCCAGCAGTGTCTCGGGGACAGGAAAGGACACTGAAGCTTTCTTT	CASSVSGTGKDTEAFF
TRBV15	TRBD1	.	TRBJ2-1	TGTGCCACCAGCAGGAGGACAGGGGGCAAGGCCAATGAGCAGTTCTTC	CATSRRTGGKANEQFF
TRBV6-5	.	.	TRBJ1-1	TGTGCCAGCAGTTACGTGGGAGGAGCCACTGAAGCTTTCTTT	CASSYVGGATEAFF
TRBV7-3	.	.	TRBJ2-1	TGTGCCAGCAGCTTAAAGGGGCCAAAGGAGCAGTTCTTC	CASSLKGPKEQFF
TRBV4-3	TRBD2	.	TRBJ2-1	TGCGCCAGCAGCCAAGATGGAGCGGGGGCGACGGATGAGCAGTTCTTC	CASSQDGAGATDEQFF
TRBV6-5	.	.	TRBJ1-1	TGTGCCAGCAGTTATGGGACTAACACTGAAGCTTTCTTT	CASSYGTNTEAFF
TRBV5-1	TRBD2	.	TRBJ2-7	TGCGCCAGCAGTAAGACTAGCGGGAGGACCTACGAGCAGTACTTC	CASSKTSGRTYEQYF
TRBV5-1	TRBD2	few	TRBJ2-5	TGCGCCAGCAGCTTACTAGCGGAAGAGACCCAGTACTTC	CASSLLAEETQYF
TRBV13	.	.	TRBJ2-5	TGTGCCAGCAGCTTAGGCCTGGAGACCCAGTACTTC	CASSLGLETQYF
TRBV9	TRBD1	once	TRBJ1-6	TGTGCCAGCAGCGAGGGACAGGGTGCCTATAATTCACCCCTCCACTTT	CASSEGQGAYNSPLHF
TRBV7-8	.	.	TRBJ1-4	TGTGCCAGCAGCCGGGCCAACTCCTGGGGGGAAAAACTGTTTTTT	CASSRANSWGEKLFF
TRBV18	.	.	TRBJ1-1	TGTGCCAGCTCACCTTCATCGCACAGGAGGGTGACTGAAGCTTTCTTT	CASSPSSHRRVTEAFF
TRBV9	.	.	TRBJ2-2	TGTGCCAGCAGCGTCGGGGGGAACACCGGGGAGCTGTTTTTT	CASSVGGNTGELFF
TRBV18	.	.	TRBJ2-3	TGTGCCAGCTCAGGAAGCACAGATACGCAGTATTTT	CASSGSTDTQYF
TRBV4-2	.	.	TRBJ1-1	TGTGCCAGCTCCCCCGTGGGGGGGGAGGCAGCTTTCTTT	CASSPVGGEAAFF
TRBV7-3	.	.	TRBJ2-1	TGTGCCAGCAGCCCCCTTGGACAGAGGTCCGATGAGCAGTTCTTC	CASSPLGQRSDEQFF
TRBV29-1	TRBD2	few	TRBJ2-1	TGCAGCGCTCGTCCCCCTGTAGCGGGAGCGAATGAGCAGTTCTTC	CSARPPVAGANEQFF
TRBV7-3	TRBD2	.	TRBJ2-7	TGTGCCAGCAGCGCCGGGACTAGGGGCGAGCAGTACTTC	CASSAGTRGEQYF
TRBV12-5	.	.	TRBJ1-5	TGTGCTAGTGGTTTGATCTCGCCGGGGGGAAGATACCCCGGGGATAGCAATCAGCCCCAGCATTTT	CASGLISPGGRYPGDSNQPQHF
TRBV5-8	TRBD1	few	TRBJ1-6	TGTGCCAGCAGCCCCCGGGAGGGACAGGGACGCTCACCCCTCCACTTT	CASSPREGQGRSPLHF
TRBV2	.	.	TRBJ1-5	TGTGCCAGCAGGGCCGGGGCCCATAGCAATCAGCCCCAGCATTTT	CASRAGAHSNQPQHF
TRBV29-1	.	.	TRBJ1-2	TGCAGCGTTGTCCAGGATGGCTACACCTTC	CSVVQDGYTF
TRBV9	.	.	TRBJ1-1	TGTGCCAGCAGCGGGCGAGGGGGGACTGAAGCTTTCTTT	CASSGRGGTEAFF
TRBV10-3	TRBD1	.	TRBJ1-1	TGTGCCATCGGAGGGACAGCAAACACTGAAGCTTTCTTT	CAIGGTANTEAFF
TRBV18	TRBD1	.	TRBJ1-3	TGTGCCAGCTCACCACAGCAGGGGGCAACTGGAAACACCATATATTTT	CASSPQQGATGNTIYF
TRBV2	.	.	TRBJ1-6	TGTGCCGCCTCAGACAGTTCCTATAATTCACCCCTCCACTTT	CAASDSSYNSPLHF
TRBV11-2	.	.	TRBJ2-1	TGTGCCAGCAGCTTGAACACAGTACGTTACAATGAGCAGTTCTTC	CASSLNTVRYNEQFF
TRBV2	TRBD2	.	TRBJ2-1	TGTGCCAGCAAATCCAGACTAGCGGTGTGGAATGAGCAGTTCTTC	CASKSRLAVWNEQFF
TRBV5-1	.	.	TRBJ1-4	TGCGCCAGCAGCTTGGGCGGGGGGAGTGAAAAACTGTTTTTT	CASSLGGGSEKLFF
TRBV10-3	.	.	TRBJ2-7	TGTGCCATCAGTGAGTCCGGACGAAGCTCCTACGAGCAGTACTTC	CAISESGRSSYEQYF
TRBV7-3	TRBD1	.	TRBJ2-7	TGTGCCAGCAGCTCCAGGACAGGGACCGAGCAGTACTTC	CASSSRTGTEQYF
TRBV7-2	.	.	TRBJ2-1	TGTGCCAGCAGCCCGGAGGGGGGGCAATACAATGAGCAGTTCTTC	CASSPEGGQYNEQFF
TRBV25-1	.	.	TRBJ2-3	TGTGCCAGCAGTGCCTCAGGGTATACGCAGTATTTT	CASSASGYTQYF
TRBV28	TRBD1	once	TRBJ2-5	TGTGCCAGCAGGGCCCCAGGGGGCGGAGAGACCCAGTACTTC	CASRAPGGGETQYF